This TCR beta chain emerged from a study of cytomegalovirus exposure and HLA in healthy donors. Study-level points and caveats: Earlier findings revealed that most TCR beta V segments proved productive either about 87% or about 30% of the time. Later on, an analysis showed TCR association rates differing by HLA locus, with DRB1 the most and HLA-C the fewest. With later analysis, a missense DCLRE1C variant became linked to TCR beta V- and J-gene trimming.

The CDR3 length is 15 residues. Germline V gives CDR1 ENHRY, CDR2 SYGVKD. Trimming stripped 2 bases from V and 1 base from J, with 9 bases between. A word on this clone: Its target is not known.

The PCR ran on 60 Vbeta and 13 Jbeta primers. TCRdb's table, derived via immunoSEQ multiplex PCR, lists solely in-frame clones and lacks some. The profile covers about 52,000 clones, with approximately 52% appearing a single time and about 12% taken by the ten largest. The sequence was obtained from a human donor in good health. The specimen was PBMCs. The genes are TRBV10-3 and TRBJ1-5; D is possibly TRBD1 (6 bases). CDR3 nucleotide sequence: TGTGCCATCAGTGAGAGTACAGGGAGCAATCAGCCCCAGCATTTT. Translating it yields CAISESTGSNQPQHF.